What follows describes a single TCR beta chain. How the authors handled the data: Counts of nucleated cells, estimated from reference gene primer amplification, were obtained. TCRdb keeps only in-frame clones here, not all; method: immunoSEQ multiplex PCR. V and J calls and clone size are as listed in that table; D and trimming were resolved from the DNA. The table lists approximately 34,000 clones, 80% to 90% of them singletons. This entry comes from a study of blood T cell repertoires in COVID-19. Study as a whole: Spain, Italy and the United States supplied samples that represented acute and convalescent COVID-19. From T cells, B-cell-depleted T cells, or PBMCs came the material, which was cDNA or gDNA.

The germline V gene encodes CDR1 MNHEY and CDR2 SMNVEV (reference sequence). The trim removed 5 bases at V and 6 bases at J, leaving 11 bases unmatched. CDR3 length equals 16 residues. The V and J genes are TRBV27 and TRBJ2-1; TRBD2 matches 9 bases. The clonotype comes from a human donor in a cohort sampled during active COVID-19. Sequencing input: peripheral blood. CDR3 residues: CASSRRWREGVNEQFF. CDR3 DNA sequence: TGTGCCAGCAGTCGCCGGTGGCGGGAGGGCGTCAATGAGCAGTTCTTC.